A selection of T cell receptor beta chains follows, all from one sample in a study of cytomegalovirus exposure and HLA in healthy donors. Repertoires were generated with immunoSEQ multiplex PCR, while TCRdb's copy carries only in-frame clones and drops some. The table lists about 160,000 clones, roughly 80% of them singletons, with 3.1% in the top ten. Sequencing was performed on PBMCs. The receptors were gathered from a woman aged 40 to 50 in good health and CMV-seronegative. The CDR3 runs from the conserved cysteine through the conserved F or W. Each record gives: clone size, D gene, V gene, J gene, CDR3 DNA, CDR3 protein. D genes are given only for firm matches. The size field is filled for only some rows; it gives once, few, many or a size class.

-,TRBD1,TRBV6-5,TRBJ1-3,TGTGCCAGCAGGGCCGTAACAGGGGAAGGAAACACCATATATTTT,CASRAVTGEGNTIYF
-,-,TRBV5-1,TRBJ1-4,TGCGCCAGCAGCTTGCACAGCTCGGGGGACGAAAAACTGTTTTTT,CASSLHSSGDEKLFF
few,TRBD1,TRBV5-1,TRBJ1-1,TGCGCCAGCAGCTGCCTGGACAGGTTGAACACTGAAGCTTTCTTT,CASSCLDRLNTEAFF
few,-,TRBV6-5,TRBJ1-1,TGTGCCAGCAGTTACGAGGGTGGGGCTGAAGCTTTCTTT,CASSYEGGAEAFF
-,TRBD2,TRBV5-1,TRBJ2-5,TGCGCCAGCAGCTTGTTCCGCGGGGGGGAGGAGACCCAGTACTTC,CASSLFRGGEETQYF
-,TRBD1,TRBV7-9,TRBJ1-4,TGTGCCAGCAGCTTACCCGGGACAGCGAATTTTGAAAAACTGTTTTTT,CASSLPGTANFEKLFF
few,-,TRBV9,TRBJ2-5,TGTGCCAGCAGCGCCCGTGCGGGGGCCGGGGAGACCCAGTACTTC,CASSARAGAGETQYF
once,-,TRBV11-2,TRBJ1-6,TGTGCCAGCAGCTCACAGAGCTCCTATAATTCACCCCTCCACTTT,CASSSQSSYNSPLHF
few,TRBD1,TRBV27,TRBJ1-4,TGTGCCAGCACCGTCCACAGGGGTGGAGAAAAACTGTTTTTT,CASTVHRGGEKLFF
few,TRBD1,TRBV7-9,TRBJ2-7,TGTGCCAGCAGCTTTGGACAGGGGGTCGAGCAGTACTTC,CASSFGQGVEQYF
-,-,TRBV2,TRBJ2-2,TGTGCCAGCAGTTTGGAGGACAGTGGAGCCGGGGAGCTGTTTTTT,CASSLEDSGAGELFF
-,-,TRBV7-2,TRBJ1-6,TGTGCCAGCAGCTATTTCGTGTCACCCCTCCACTTT,CASSYFVSPLHF
-,-,TRBV7-9,TRBJ1-1,TGTGCCAGCAGCTTAAGTTTAGCCAGCAACACTGAAGCTTTCTTT,CASSLSLASNTEAFF
-,-,TRBV5-1,TRBJ1-6,TGCGCCAGCAGCCAGGGGCCTAGGGAATCCCTCCACTTT,CASSQGPRESLHF
-,-,TRBV18,TRBJ1-5,TGTGCCAGCTCACCCTCAGGGGTTGGGAGCAATCAGCCCCAGCATTTT,CASSPSGVGSNQPQHF
-,-,TRBV27,TRBJ1-4,TGTGCCAGCAGTTTATTGGGGGGGAATGAAAAACTGTTTTTT,CASSLLGGNEKLFF
-,TRBD1,TRBV11-2,TRBJ1-6,TGTGCCAGCAGGGCTCCTGGGACAGCCAATTCACCCCTCCACTTT,CASRAPGTANSPLHF
-,TRBD2,TRBV4-2,TRBJ2-1,TGTGCCAGCAGCCAAGATCCTAGCGGGGGGGCCCGATACAATGAGCAGTTCTTC,CASSQDPSGGARYNEQFF
-,TRBD2,TRBV7-8,TRBJ2-1,TGTGCCAGCAGACCCTCGGGCGGGGGATACAATGAGCAGTTCTTC,CASRPSGGGYNEQFF
-,TRBD1,TRBV5-1,TRBJ1-1,TGCGCCAGCAGCGGCACTGCGACAGGGGGCACTGAAGCTTTCTTT,CASSGTATGGTEAFF
-,TRBD1,TRBV2,TRBJ2-1,TGTGCCAACCGACAGGGGGCGAACAATGAGCAGTTCTTC,CANRQGANNEQFF
-,TRBD2,TRBV5-1,TRBJ2-1,TGCGCCAGCAGCTTGGTTAGCGGGGGGGGGAGCTCCTACAATGAGCAGTTCTTC,CASSLVSGGGSSYNEQFF
few,-,TRBV6-6,TRBJ1-1,TGTGCCAGCAGTTACGGGCAGCTGAACACTGAAGCTTTCTTT,CASSYGQLNTEAFF
-,TRBD1,TRBV6-1,TRBJ2-7,TGTGCCAGCAGTTCCACCGGGACAGGGGTATACGAGCAGTACTTC,CASSSTGTGVYEQYF
-,-,TRBV28,TRBJ1-4,TGTGCCAGCAGGGCGCAGGGGTTAGCTAATGAAAAACTGTTTTTT,CASRAQGLANEKLFF
-,TRBD1,TRBV7-2,TRBJ1-6,TGTGCCAGCAGCTTGGGCCACAGGGGGTCGTCACCCCTCCACTTT,CASSLGHRGSSPLHF
-,-,TRBV5-1,TRBJ1-3,TGCGCCAGCAGCTTGGACAGGGTGAAGGGAAACACCATATATTTT,CASSLDRVKGNTIYF
-,TRBD2,TRBV2,TRBJ2-5,TGTGCCAGCAGTGACCGAGGTGGGGGAGGGGAGACCCAGTACTTC,CASSDRGGGGETQYF
-,TRBD1,TRBV25-1,TRBJ1-4,TGTGCCAGCAGTGAATATGGGACAGGGGTTAATGAAAAACTGTTTTTT,CASSEYGTGVNEKLFF
-,TRBD1,TRBV28,TRBJ1-2,TGTGCCAGCAGGGCCGGGACAGGATTCATCGGCTACACCTTC,CASRAGTGFIGYTF
-,TRBD1,TRBV11-2,TRBJ1-2,TGTGCCAGCAGCTCAACCCGTCACAGGGGGGGCGGCTACACCTTC,CASSSTRHRGGGYTF
-,-,TRBV21-1,TRBJ1-5,TGTGCCAGCAGCAAAGGGGGGCCCCTGGGGAATCAGCCCCAGCATTTT,CASSKGGPLGNQPQHF
-,TRBD2,TRBV2,TRBJ2-5,TGTGCCAGCAGTGAAAGCGAGCGGGGGGGCCTGGAGACCCAGTACTTC,CASSESERGGLETQYF
-,TRBD1,TRBV6-1,TRBJ1-4,TGTGCCAGCAGTGGAAACAGGGGAACTAATGAAAAACTGTTTTTT,CASSGNRGTNEKLFF
-,TRBD1,TRBV6-5,TRBJ1-1,TGTGCCAGCAGTTACAACGCAGGGGGCACTGAAGCTTTCTTT,CASSYNAGGTEAFF
many,-,TRBV6-1,TRBJ1-2,TGTGCCATAGGGGGACGGCCGTATGGCTACACCTTC,CAIGGRPYGYTF
-,TRBD1,TRBV7-2,TRBJ1-2,TGTGCCAGCAGCCATCCCGGGACAGCCGCGTTTTATGGCTACACCTTC,CASSHPGTAAFYGYTF